This TCR beta chain was recovered during a study of OX40 agonist ivuxolimab in advanced cancers. Profiled with immunoSEQ multiplex PCR; TCRdb holds only in-frame clones, not every one. This sample has 35,000 to 40,000 clones, with about 80% found just once. The V end lost 2 bases, the J end lost 3 bases, and 11 bases lay between the germline ends. The CDR3 spans 14 residues. Looked up from germline, CDR1 is MNHEY and CDR2 is SMNVEV (reference sequence). Study outcomes and limitations: Expanded clones tended on average to be more numerous among CD8+ T cells than CD4+. Both blood CD4+ and CD8+ T cells showed clonal growth by week 6 at 0.1 to 3.0 mg/kg.

As regards this clone: Its antigen remains unidentified.

The receptor's source is an adult with an advanced solid tumor such as melanoma, head and neck, liver or kidney cancer. V is TRBV27 and J is TRBJ2-7, with a possible D match to TRBD2 (5 bases). Sequences were derived from CD4+ or CD8+ T cells sorted from blood, sampled in a trial of the OX40 agonist ivuxolimab. In DNA form, the CDR3 reads TGTGCCAGCAGTTTAAGGCCACTAGACTACGAGCAGTACTTC. It is translated as CASSLRPLDYEQYF.